The 2 T cell receptor beta chains given below trace back to one sample, sequenced in a study of sequential checkpoint blockade in melanoma (dated by TCRdb to between 2018 and 2021). The library was obtained by the immunoSEQ multiplex PCR assay. The table comes from immuneACCESS by way of TCRdb, which keeps in-frame sequences with V and J called. Part of the clones is missing from these tables; in studies checked, under half for an unresolved V gene and the rest for unknown reasons. For this sample the table gives about 14,000 clones, of which 50% to 55% were detected only once. The ten largest clonotypes hold 16% of the sample. The treatment or condition label of this sample denotes: randomized to nivolumab then ipilimumab (arm A) or the reverse (arm B). Material: CD8+ T cells sorted from blood (inferred from file names), obtained from a patient given nivolumab and ipilimumab in sequence. These receptors all come from a human donor with melanoma.

The chain joins TRBV21-1 to TRBJ2-7; the listed D gene, TRBD2, was not tested against the DNA. TRBV21-1 is a pseudogene locus. This CDR3 has 18 residues. CDR3 in amino acids: CASSKAAGTSGRIGEQYF. The CDR3 DNA sequence: TGTGCCAGCAGCAAAGCGGCCGGGACTAGCGGGAGAATAGGCGAGCAGTACTTC.

This chain links TRBV6-1 with TRBJ2-1; the D is unclear. The CDR3 is 12 residues long. Germline CDR1 and CDR2: MNHNS and SASEGT. V lost 5 bases, J lost 8 bases, and 10 bases lay in between. CDR3 amino acids: CASSTGGYEQFF. The CDR3 DNA sequence: TGTGCCAGCAGTACTGGCGGTTATGAGCAGTTCTTC.